This T cell receptor beta chain comes out of a study of regulatory T cells in long-lasting Graves disease. Study-wide results and limits: Persistent cases of Graves' showed reduced TCR diversity relative to newly diagnosed patients.

The V and J ends lost 2 bases and 3 bases respectively, with 1 base between them. Looked up from germline, CDR1 is SNHLY and CDR2 is FYNNEI. This CDR3 region has 12 residues. The sample holds a few counts of this clonotype. Its cognate antigen is unknown. Sequencing libraries for TCR beta were prepared with iRepertoire HTBI primers and Arm-PCR of CDR3 regions. TCRdb reprocessed the multiplex PCR reads with MiXCR, giving one entry per CDR3 protein. The sample holds approximately 560,000 distinct CDR3 sequences; 16% are singletons and the top ten take around 12%. As for time point: newly diagnosed GD, antithyroid drugs for less than 3 months. With RNA extracted from PBMCs as input, the TCR library was made. These data also featured in a second study, about T cells in Graves' hyperthyroidism and ophthalmopathy. That source notes: A model using 13 V-J features told ophthalmopathy apart from stable hyperthyroidism.

The chain recombines TRBV2 with TRBJ2-2, with D unresolved. The specimen comprised peripheral blood mononuclear cells (PBMCs), sampled at new diagnosis, from a patient treated with antithyroid drugs. This receptor was identified in a man aged 18 to 29 with Graves disease. The CDR3 sequence: CASSEYTGELFF. CDR3 DNA: TGTGCCAGCAGTGAATACACCGGGGAGCTGTTTTTT.